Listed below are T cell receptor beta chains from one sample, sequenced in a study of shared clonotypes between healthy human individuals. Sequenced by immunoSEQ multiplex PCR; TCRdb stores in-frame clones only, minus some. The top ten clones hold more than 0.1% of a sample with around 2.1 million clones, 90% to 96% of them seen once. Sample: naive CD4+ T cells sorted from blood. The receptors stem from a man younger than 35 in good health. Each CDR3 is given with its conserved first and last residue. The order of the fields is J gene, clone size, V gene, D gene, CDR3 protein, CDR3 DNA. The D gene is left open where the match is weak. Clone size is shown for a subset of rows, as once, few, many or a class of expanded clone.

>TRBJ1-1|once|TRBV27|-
CASNLEGRRSTEAFF
TGTGCCAGCAACCTGGAGGGCAGGCGGAGCACTGAAGCTTTCTTT
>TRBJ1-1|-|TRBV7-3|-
CASSSFRGSAEAFF
TGTGCCAGCAGCTCGTTCAGGGGAAGCGCTGAAGCTTTCTTT
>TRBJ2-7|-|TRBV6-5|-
CASSSGLARAYEQYF
TGTGCCAGCAGTTCTGGGCTAGCGCGAGCCTACGAGCAGTACTTC
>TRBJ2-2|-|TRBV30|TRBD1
CAWTGQSNTGELFF
TGTGCCTGGACGGGACAGTCGAACACCGGGGAGCTGTTTTTT
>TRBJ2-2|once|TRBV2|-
CASREDGMGGGELFF
TGTGCCAGCAGGGAAGACGGGATGGGGGGCGGGGAGCTGTTTTTT
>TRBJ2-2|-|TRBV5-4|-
CASSLFSPGTGELFF
TGTGCCAGCAGCTTGTTCAGCCCGGGGACCGGGGAGCTGTTTTTT
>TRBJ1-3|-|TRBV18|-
CASSPSASGAGNTIYF
TGTGCCAGCTCACCAAGCGCGTCGGGGGCAGGAAACACCATATATTTT
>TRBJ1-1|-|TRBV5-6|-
CASSSGNTEAFF
TGTGCCAGCAGCTCAGGGAACACTGAAGCTTTCTTT
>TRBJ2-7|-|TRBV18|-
CASSPLAGPGEQYF
TGTGCCAGCTCACCACTGGCAGGGCCGGGTGAGCAGTACTTC
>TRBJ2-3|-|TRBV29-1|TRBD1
CSVLHRRTGSAMSMNTQYF
TGCAGCGTTTTACACCGAAGGACAGGGAGCGCCATGAGCATGAATACGCAGTATTTT
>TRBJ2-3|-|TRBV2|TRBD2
CASGGTSGETDTQYF
TGTGCCAGCGGAGGGACTAGCGGGGAGACAGATACGCAGTATTTT
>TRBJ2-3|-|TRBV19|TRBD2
CASKSLAGGIGTDTQYF
TGTGCCTCTAAGAGCCTAGCGGGGGGTATTGGCACAGATACGCAGTATTTT
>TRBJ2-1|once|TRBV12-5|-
CASGFLLVGAGEQFF
TGTGCTAGTGGTTTTCTTTTAGTCGGGGCTGGTGAGCAGTTCTTC
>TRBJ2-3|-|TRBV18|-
CASSPRRGEDTQYF
TGTGCCAGCTCACCACGGAGGGGAGAGGATACGCAGTATTTT
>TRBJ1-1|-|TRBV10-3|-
CAISEITEAFF
TGTGCCATCAGTGAGATCACTGAAGCTTTCTTT
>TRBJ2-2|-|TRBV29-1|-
CSVEVGRRNTGELFF
TGCAGCGTTGAAGTTGGAAGGAGGAACACCGGGGAGCTGTTTTTT
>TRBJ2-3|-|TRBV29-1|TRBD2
CSVGGLAGVWDTQYF
TGCAGCGTTGGAGGATTAGCGGGAGTCTGGGATACGCAGTATTTT
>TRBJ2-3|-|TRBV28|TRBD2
CASSFTGGSSDTQYF
TGTGCCAGCAGTTTCACCGGGGGGAGTTCAGATACGCAGTATTTT
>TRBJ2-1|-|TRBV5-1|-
CASSSRPNEQFF
TGCGCCAGCAGCTCACGACCGAATGAGCAGTTCTTC
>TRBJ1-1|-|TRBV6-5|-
CASSNLMNTEAFF
TGTGCCAGCAGCAACCTGATGAACACTGAAGCTTTCTTT
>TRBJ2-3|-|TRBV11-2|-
CASSFRGGSTDTQYF
TGTGCCAGCAGCTTTAGGGGGGGAAGCACAGATACGCAGTATTTT
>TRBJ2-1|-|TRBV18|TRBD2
CASSPLAGGDNEQFF
TGTGCCAGCTCACCACTAGCGGGAGGTGATAATGAGCAGTTCTTC
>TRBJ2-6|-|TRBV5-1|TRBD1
CASSLEGQTAGANVLTF
TGCGCCAGCAGCTTGGAGGGACAGACGGCTGGGGCCAACGTCCTGACTTTC
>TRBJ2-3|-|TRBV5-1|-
CASRNGPDTQYF
TGCGCCAGCAGAAATGGCCCCGATACGCAGTATTTT
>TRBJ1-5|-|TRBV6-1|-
CASSEVSAQHF
TGTGCCAGCAGTGAAGTCTCGGCCCAGCATTTT
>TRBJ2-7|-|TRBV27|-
CASGRDPPYEQYF
TGTGCCAGCGGCCGGGACCCACCCTACGAGCAGTACTTC
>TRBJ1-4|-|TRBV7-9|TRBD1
CASSRQGANEKLFF
TGTGCCAGCAGCCGACAGGGGGCTAATGAAAAACTGTTTTTT
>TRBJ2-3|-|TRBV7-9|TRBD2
CASSLAGVRVGTDTQYF
TGTGCCAGCAGCCTAGCGGGGGTGAGAGTAGGCACAGATACGCAGTATTTT
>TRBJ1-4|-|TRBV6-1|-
CASSATGKNEKLFF
TGTGCCAGCAGTGCAACGGGGAAGAATGAAAAACTGTTTTTT
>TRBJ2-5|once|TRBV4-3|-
CASSQDIGLLETQYF
TGCGCCAGCAGCCAAGATATCGGCCTTCTCGAGACCCAGTACTTC
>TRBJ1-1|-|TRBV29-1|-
CSVEGILGGGWGTEAFF
TGCAGCGTTGAGGGAATTTTGGGCGGGGGTTGGGGCACTGAAGCTTTCTTT
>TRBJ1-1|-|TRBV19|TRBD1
CASSQDRGAGAFF
TGTGCCAGTAGTCAAGACAGGGGTGCCGGAGCTTTCTTT
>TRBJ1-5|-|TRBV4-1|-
CASSPQGLSNQPQHF
TGCGCCAGCAGCCCACAGGGACTTAGCAATCAGCCCCAGCATTTT
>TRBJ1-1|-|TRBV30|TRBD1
CAWRLQGASTEAFF
TGTGCCTGGAGACTACAGGGGGCATCCACTGAAGCTTTCTTT
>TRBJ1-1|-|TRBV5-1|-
CASSKDSSGTEAFF
TGCGCCAGCAGCAAGGACAGTTCAGGCACTGAAGCTTTCTTT
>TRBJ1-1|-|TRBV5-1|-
CASSTLSETEAFF
TGCGCCAGCAGTACTCTCTCGGAGACTGAAGCTTTCTTT
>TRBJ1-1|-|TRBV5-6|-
CASSLVGNMNTEAFF
TGTGCCAGCAGCTTGGTCGGGAACATGAACACTGAAGCTTTCTTT
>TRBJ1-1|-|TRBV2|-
CASSETSGGNTEAFF
TGTGCCAGCAGTGAGACGTCAGGCGGGAACACTGAAGCTTTCTTT
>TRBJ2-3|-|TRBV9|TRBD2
CASSPTSATDTQYF
TGTGCCAGCAGCCCGACTAGCGCCACAGATACGCAGTATTTT